Each of the 24 T cell receptor beta chains below was sequenced from the same sample in a study of graft-versus-host responses after intestinal transplantation. The assay was immunoSEQ multiplex PCR, and TCRdb's table has in-frame clones only and misses some. The data show 9,000 to 10,000 clones, with 65% to 90% seen just once and 5% to 5.5% held by the top ten. Once graft tissue had been processed, intraepithelial and lamina propria lymphocytes were released. This sample comprised ileum tissue, obtained around 700 days after intestinal transplantation. Receptors originate from a human patient who received an intestinal transplant, so some T cells may come from the graft donor.

By its share, this clone is large. Other DNA sequences within the sample encode an identical CDR3. The V call is TRBV7-9, the J call TRBJ1-1; D is unresolved. Germline loops: CDR1 SEHNR, CDR2 FQNEAQ (reference sequence). V shed 5 bases and J shed 7 bases, with 8 bases lying between them. The CDR3 is made up of 11 amino acids. The CDR3 loop reads CASSRTLEAFF. DNA of the CDR3: TGTGCCAGCAGCCGTACGCTTGAAGCTTTCTTT.

This sequence joins TRBV10-3 and TRBJ2-7; 9 bases map to TRBD1. CDR1 and CDR2 from the germline V gene are ENHRY and SYGVKD. Germline trimming cut 6 bases from V and 3 bases from J; bases unmatched to any gene: 6. The CDR3 length is 14 residues. CDR3 residues: CAIRYGQGNYEQYF. The CDR3 DNA is TGTGCCATCAGATACGGACAGGGGAACTACGAGCAGTACTTC.

This rearrangement joins TRBV6-1 to TRBJ2-7; perhaps TRBD1 as D (7 bases). CDR3 size: 14 residues. Germline values: CDR1 MNHNS, CDR2 SASEGT. V dropped 6 bases and J dropped 2 bases, with 14 bases sitting between them. The CDR3 DNA is TGTGCCAGCAGACCACCAGGGGGGACCTACGAGCAGTACTTC. Translated: CASRPPGGTYEQYF.

As for this clone: As the CDR3 is not closed by the conserved phenylalanine or tryptophan, this likely results from a read error. The CDR3 reads CASSNRDSQQPQHS. In nucleotides, the CDR3 is TGTGCCAGTAGTAACCGGGACAGTCAACAGCCCCAGCATTCT. The chain uses TRBV19 and TRBJ1-5, with TRBD1 matching over 7 bases. V shed 4 bases and J 7 bases; nucleotides not matched to a gene: 7. The CDR3 runs to 14 residues. Germline-derived CDR1 and CDR2 are LNHDA and SQIVND (reference sequence).

V usage is TRBV11-2 and J usage is TRBJ2-5; 7 bases fit TRBD2. Trimming took 0 bases from V and 7 from J; bases not matched to a gene: 5. Germline CDR1 reads SGHAT; CDR2 reads FQNNGV. This CDR3 is 14 amino acids long. CDR3 coding DNA: TGTGCCAGCAGCTTAGACGGCGGGAGCGGGACCCAGTACTTC. Translated: CASSLDGGSGTQYF.

The chain combines TRBV7-9 with TRBJ2-7; 7 bases are shared with TRBD2. This CDR3 region has 14 residues. J was trimmed by 0 bases and V by 5 bases; bases with no gene match: 4. CDR1 is SEHNR and CDR2 is FQNEAQ in the germline V gene (reference sequence). CDR3 amino acids: CASSQLATSYEQYF. The DNA of the CDR3 is TGTGCCAGCAGCCAACTAGCGACCTCCTACGAGCAGTACTTC.

The chain employs TRBV18 and TRBJ2-3, with 13 bases lining up with TRBD2. J gave up 1 base and V 3 bases, and 7 bases lay outside the gene matches. CDR1 and CDR2 from the germline V gene are KGHSH and LQKENI. CDR3 size: 18 residues. The CDR3 nucleotides read TGTGCCAGCTCACCGGGACTAGCGGGAACTTCTGGCACAGATACGCAGTATTTT. Residues: CASSPGLAGTSGTDTQYF.

The chain carries TRBV29-1 and TRBJ2-3; D assignment may be TRBD1 or TRBD2 (5 bases each). The V end lost 6 bases, the J end lost 6 bases, and 16 bases lay between the germline ends. Germline V gives CDR1 SQVTM, CDR2 ANQGSEA. The CDR3 totals 13 residues. CDR3 sequence reads: CSVGTSYRDTQYF. The CDR3 DNA follows: TGCAGCGTGGGGACGTCTTATCGCGATACGCAGTATTTT.

The V call is TRBV5-4, the J call TRBJ1-1, with no clear D. Germline CDR1 SGHNT, CDR2 YYREEE (reference sequence). V lost 3 bases and J 1 base, leaving 13 bases between the germline ends. The CDR3 is 15 amino acids. CDR3 nucleotide sequence: TGTGCCAGCAGCTCCACAAGGGTGAGGAACACTGAAGCTTTCTTT. Protein sequence: CASSSTRVRNTEAFF.

This rearrangement joins TRBV10-3 to TRBJ2-5; 11 nucleotides align to TRBD1. Germline loops: CDR1 ENHRY, CDR2 SYGVKD. V gave up 2 bases and J gave up 4 bases; unmatched junction bases: 3. This CDR3 has 15 residues. This CDR3 reads CAISEGGTGGETQYF. The CDR3 DNA reads as TGTGCCATCAGTGAGGGGGGGACAGGGGGAGAGACCCAGTACTTC.

The chain couples TRBV27 to TRBJ2-2, with TRBD2 identical over 8 bases. With 6 bases clipped from V and 5 bases from J, the junction kept 5 bases outside the gene matches. CDR3 length: 14 amino acids. The germline V gene has CDR1 MNHEY and CDR2 SMNVEV (reference sequence). The chain's CDR3 is CASRGGGRTGELFF. The CDR3 DNA follows: TGTGCCAGCAGGGGTGGCGGGAGGACCGGGGAGCTGTTTTTT.

DNA for the CDR3: TGTGCCAGCAGTGCCCCCAGCGGAGGGTACCAAGAGACCCAGTACTTC. As protein: CASSAPSGGYQETQYF. The rearrangement joins TRBV2 to TRBJ2-5, with D maybe TRBD2 (6 bases). Trimming cost V 4 bases and J 0 bases, with 15 bases left between them. The CDR3 sequence is 16 residues long. Germline V gives CDR1 SNHLY, CDR2 FYNNEI.

The chain uses TRBV2 and TRBJ1-4, with 7 bases matching TRBD1. CDR3 length: 15 amino acids. The V and J ends lost 6 bases and 8 bases, in that order; junction bases with no gene match: 12. The germline CDR1 and CDR2 sequences are SNHLY and FYNNEI. The CDR3 loop is CASSRQGDLSEKLFF. CDR3 coding DNA: TGTGCCAGCAGCCGACAGGGAGACCTATCAGAAAAACTGTTTTTT.

This sequence joins TRBV10-1 and TRBJ2-2; D is ambiguous. The CDR3 spans 12 residues. The ends were cut back, 0 bases at V and 9 bases at J, with 5 bases in the middle. Per the germline V gene, CDR1 is WNHNN and CDR2 is SYGVQD (reference sequence). DNA of the CDR3: TGCGCCAGCAGTGAGTCCGGGCGGGAGCTGTTTTTT. Its translation: CASSESGRELFF.

Of note for this clone: A read error may produce the germline difference seen at one junction end. The rearrangement joins TRBV7-9 to TRBJ2-7; D gene ambiguous. The CDR3 is 12 amino acids. The germline V gene has CDR1 SEHNR and CDR2 FQNEAQ (reference sequence). CDR3 nucleotides: TGTGCCAGCGGCTTTTTATCGTACGAGCAGTACTTC. The encoded protein is CASGFLSYEQYF.

The chain couples TRBV5-1 to TRBJ2-2; D not certain. With 3 bases removed from V and 2 bases from J, the gap between germline ends came to 14 bases. Germline loops: CDR1 SGHRS, CDR2 YFSETQ. The length of the CDR3 is 16 residues. The CDR3 nucleotides are TGCGCCAGCAGCTCCGCCTCTGGGCGAAACACCGGGGAGCTGTTTTTT. Translating it yields CASSSASGRNTGELFF.

This chain uses TRBV18 with TRBJ2-7; perhaps TRBD1 as D (5 bases). This CDR3 has 14 residues. V lost 3 bases, J lost 0 bases, and 9 bases lay in between. The germline CDR1 and CDR2 sequences are KGHSH and LQKENI. The CDR3 spells CASSPGQTSYEQYF. CDR3 DNA sequence: TGTGCCAGCTCACCGGGGCAGACCTCCTACGAGCAGTACTTC.

V gene TRBV30 combines with J gene TRBJ2-1, with 12 bases identical to TRBD2. CDR1 is GTSNPN and CDR2 is SVGIG in the germline V gene (reference sequence). This CDR3 is built from 17 residues. Losses at the gene ends were 3 bases for V and 5 bases for J; bases not matched to a gene: 11. The CDR3 coding sequence is TGTGCCTGGAGCGCCAGGACTAGCGGGAAATACAACAATGAGCAGTTCTTC. Amino acid sequence: CAWSARTSGKYNNEQFF.

This CDR3 reads CASSQDSTDTQYF. Written as DNA, the CDR3 is TGCGCCAGCAGCCAGGACAGCACAGATACGCAGTATTTT. This sequence joins TRBV4-1 and TRBJ2-3; D remains unclear. This CDR3 comprises 13 residues. V was pared by 3 bases and J by 0 bases, with 4 bases between. Germline-derived CDR1 and CDR2 are MGHRA and YSYEKL.

V is TRBV5-1 and J is TRBJ2-1; the D is unclear. The CDR3 is 14 amino acids. The germline V and J ends were trimmed by 10 bases and 0 bases, with 14 bases remaining between them. The germline V gene encodes CDR1 SGHRS and CDR2 YFSETQ. The DNA for the CDR3 is TGCGCCTCATCCCGGGTGGGCTCCTACAATGAGCAGTTCTTC. Translating it yields CASSRVGSYNEQFF.

The chain links TRBV5-5 to TRBJ2-5; 7 bases fit TRBD1. The CDR3 covers 16 residues. The V gene end was trimmed by 0 bases and the J gene end by 2 bases; junction bases not matched to a gene: 7. CDR1 and CDR2 (germline): SGHKS, YYEKEE (reference sequence). CDR3 sequence (DNA): TGTGCCAGCAGCTTGGGGGCAGGGGGACCTCAAGAGACCCAGTACTTC. Amino acid sequence: CASSLGAGGPQETQYF.

V gene TRBV2 combines with J gene TRBJ2-1, with 8 bases aligning to TRBD2. The CDR3 runs to 15 residues. V dropped 6 bases and J dropped 9; count of bases not matched to a gene: 13. The germline V gene has CDR1 SNHLY and CDR2 FYNNEI. CDR3 amino acids: CASRGGYSGTSEQFF. The CDR3 DNA reads as TGTGCCAGCAGAGGGGGGTATAGCGGGACTTCTGAGCAGTTCTTC.

The rearrangement joins TRBV7-1 to TRBJ1-2; D is unclear. TRBV7-1 is sorted into the ORF group, with uncertain function. This CDR3 is built from 13 residues. V shed 5 bases and J shed 3 bases, with 10 bases lying between them. The CDR3 here is CASSGNTYYGYTF. The DNA of the CDR3 is TGTGCCAGCAGCGGTAACACCTACTATGGCTACACCTTC.

The chain combines TRBV5-1 with TRBJ1-4; D is possibly TRBD1 (5 bases). Germline V CDR1 and CDR2: SGHRS, YFSETQ. With 4 bases removed from V and 6 bases from J, the gap between germline ends came to 16 bases. This CDR3 region has 15 residues. CDR3: CASSLTPGRDEKLFF. The CDR3 region has the DNA TGCGCCAGCAGCCTAACGCCGGGGCGCGATGAAAAACTGTTTTTT.